Below, 9 T cell receptor beta chains from the same sample are listed, as sequenced in a study of blood T cell repertoires in COVID-19. Sequencing used immunoSEQ multiplex PCR; TCRdb keeps in-frame clones, though not all of them. The table lists 350,000 to 450,000 clones, about nine tenths of them singletons. What was sequenced was PBMCs or T cells enriched from blood (not recorded which). The receptors were sampled from a woman aged 40 to 50 who had been exposed to COVID-19.

V and J are TRBV5-8 and TRBJ2-7; D ambiguous. Trimming removed 4 bases at V and 2 bases at J, with 10 bases between. The CDR3 loop spans 13 amino acids. The V gene's germline CDR1 is SGHTS and CDR2 YDEGEE. CDR3 DNA sequence: TGTGCCAGCAGCGTCCGGGTTCCCTACGAGCAGTACTTC. It encodes CASSVRVPYEQYF.

The rearrangement uses TRBV7-2 and TRBJ2-1; D might be TRBD1 (5 bases). The CDR3 runs to 16 residues. The V gene lost 4 bases and the J gene lost 5 bases, with 18 bases spanning the gap. Germline V lookup: CDR1 SGHTA, CDR2 FQGNSA. As DNA, the CDR3 is TGTGCCAGCAGCTCTTGGGCTTCAGGGATAAACAATGAGCAGTTCTTC. This sequence encodes CASSSWASGINNEQFF.

This clone was detected once. The chain has TRBV28 and TRBJ2-5, with 7 nucleotides matching TRBD1. Trimming took 2 bases from V and 1 from J; bases not matched to a gene: 7. This CDR3 comprises 16 residues. Germline values: CDR1 MDHEN, CDR2 SYDVKM. DNA of the CDR3: TGTGCCAGCAGTTTAGGGGCCAGGGGGTTCCAAGAGACCCAGTACTTC. This encodes CASSLGARGFQETQYF.

This clone showed up just once. The V and J genes are TRBV5-1 and TRBJ2-5, with 10 positions matching TRBD2. J was trimmed by 7 bases and V by 2 bases; bases with no gene match: 8. The CDR3 contains 15 residues. CDR1 and CDR2 (germline): SGHRS, YFSETQ. This CDR3 is CASSLERGGFGTQYF. The CDR3 DNA is TGCGCCAGCAGCTTAGAGCGGGGGGGCTTCGGGACCCAGTACTTC. Full variable domain (rest looked up from reference TRBV5-1 and TRBJ2-5): KAGVTQTPRYLIKTRGQQVTLSCSPISGHRSVSWYQQTPGQGLQFLFEYFSETQRNKGNFPGRFSGRQFSNSRSEMNVSTLELGDSALYLCASSLERGGFGTQYFGPGTRLLVL.

This clone was seen a few times. J is TRBJ1-2 and V is TRBV5-5, with unresolved D. The ends were cut back, 1 base at V and 6 bases at J, with 4 bases in the middle. The germline CDR1 and CDR2 sequences are SGHKS and YYEKEE (reference sequence). The CDR3 spans 11 residues. DNA of the CDR3: TGTGCCAGCAGCTTGTCCGATGGCTACACCTTC. Residues: CASSLSDGYTF. Together with reference TRBV5-5 and TRBJ1-2, the CDR3 gives the full variable domain: DAGVTQSPTHLIKTRGQQVTLRCSPISGHKSVSWYQQVLGQGPQFIFQYYEKEERGRGNFPDRFSARQFPNYSSELNVNALLLGDSALYLCASSLSDGYTFGSGTRLTVV.

This rearrangement joins TRBV6-5 to TRBJ2-2, with D unclear. Trimming left V 1 base short and J 5 bases short, with 5 bases between. Germline V gives CDR1 MNHEY, CDR2 SVGAGI. There are 13 residues in the CDR3. The CDR3 protein is CASSYFETGELFF. CDR3 nucleotides: TGTGCCAGCAGTTACTTCGAGACCGGGGAGCTGTTTTTT.

The genes are TRBV10-1 and TRBJ2-1, with 12 bases matching TRBD2. Germline V gives CDR1 WNHNN, CDR2 SYGVQD (reference sequence). This CDR3 contains 17 residues. J was trimmed by 4 bases and V by 0 bases; bases with no gene match: 4. This chain's CDR3 is CASSESMTSGGYNEQFF. Written as DNA, the CDR3 is TGCGCCAGCAGTGAGTCGATGACTAGCGGGGGATACAATGAGCAGTTCTTC.

The sample holds one count of this clone. The chain employs TRBV15 and TRBJ2-1, with 9 bases identical to TRBD2. Germline V gives CDR1 LNHNV, CDR2 YYDKDF (reference sequence). The junction had 9 bases not matched to a gene; V was cut back by 5 bases and J by 10 bases. CDR3 length: 14 amino acids. The chain's CDR3 is CATSRGGGFGEQFF. The CDR3 nucleotides are TGTGCCACCAGCCGCGGGGGGGGATTCGGAGAGCAGTTCTTC.

The V gene is TRBV5-1, the J gene TRBJ1-2; D is unclear. V lost 0 bases and J lost 7, with 10 bases in between. The CDR3 is 13 residues long. The germline CDR1 and CDR2 sequences are SGHRS and YFSETQ. The DNA of the CDR3 is TGCGCCAGCAGCTTGGGTGTTTCGGGTGGCTACACCTTC. Its protein is CASSLGVSGGYTF.